The T cell receptor beta chain under discussion was sequenced for a study of control samples from healthy donors and cancer patients. CDR1 is SGHTA, CDR2 FQGNSA, per germline. The ends lost 1 base at V and 2 bases at J; junction bases unmatched: 4. The CDR3 totals 16 residues. This clone turned up a few times. The table came from immunoSEQ multiplex PCR; TCRdb's copy has only in-frame clones and leaves some out. Of 110,000 to 150,000 clones listed, 70% to 90% are singletons. The chain links TRBV7-2 to TRBJ2-7; 11 bases align to TRBD2. The clonotype was recovered from a woman aged 30 to 39 in good health. Sequenced: blood. The CDR3 DNA is TGTGCCAGCAGCTTAGATGGGACTAGCGGAACCTACGAGCAGTACTTC. This codes for CASSLDGTSGTYEQYF.